This TCR beta chain was identified in a study of T cell responses to AZD1222 COVID-19 vaccine. V was cut by 1 base and J by 7 bases, with 17 bases left in between. Germline V CDR1 and CDR2: SGHRS, YFSETQ. The CDR3 is 15 residues long. The data were produced by immunoSEQ multiplex PCR, yet TCRdb's version contains in-frame clones alone and is incomplete. In the table there are 100,000 to 150,000 clones, around 88% of which are singletons. This chain links TRBV5-1 with TRBJ1-2, with a possible D match to TRBD1 (5 bases). The receptor was derived from an adult in good health. The input for sequencing was peripheral blood, taken on day 0 of MenACWY control vaccination. The CDR3 DNA is TGCGCCAGCAGCTTGAGGGGCTCGGTTGAGGGTGGCTACACCTTC. Translating gives CASSLRGSVEGGYTF.